Listed below are T cell receptor beta chains from one sample, sequenced in a study of T cells after yellow fever vaccination. TCRdb re-called the 5' RACE reads through MiXCR, storing one row per CDR3 protein. The table shows approximately 250,000 distinct CDR3 sequences, with about 5.2% occurring only once. The source was CD4+ T cells sorted from PBMCs, collected on the day of the yellow fever booster vaccination. Every receptor here comes from a man aged 18 to 30 who received the YFV17D yellow fever vaccine. Each CDR3 is given with its conserved first and last residue. D genes are given only for firm matches. Clone size is given for some rows only: seen once, a few or many times, or a class if the clone is expanded.

CDR3,DNA,D,size,length,V,J
CASSQNFADNYGYTF,TGTGCCAGCAGTCAAAATTTCGCGGATAACTATGGCTACACCTTC,.,.,15,TRBV6-1,TRBJ1-2
CASIPTTGRNTGELFF,TGTGCCAGCATCCCCACCACCGGGCGTAACACCGGGGAGCTGTTTTTT,.,.,16,TRBV11-2,TRBJ2-2
CSVGDRGTKNIQYF,TGCAGCGTGGGGGACAGGGGAACCAAAAACATTCAGTACTTC,TRBD1,.,14,TRBV29-1,TRBJ2-4
CASGPFSGGVDEQFF,TGTGCCAGCGGGCCCTTTAGCGGGGGGGTCGATGAGCAGTTCTTC,TRBD2,.,15,TRBV12-3/TRBV12-4,TRBJ2-1
CASSQENDPTEAFF,TGCGCCAGCAGCCAAGAAAATGACCCGACTGAAGCTTTCTTT,.,few,14,TRBV4-3,TRBJ1-1
CASSLWTGGGYSNQPQHF,TGTGCCAGCAGTTTATGGACAGGGGGCGGCTATAGCAATCAGCCCCAGCATTTT,TRBD1,.,18,TRBV28,TRBJ1-5
CASSPWTSTDEQFF,TGTGCCAGCAGCCCCTGGACTAGCACCGATGAGCAGTTCTTC,TRBD2,few,14,TRBV7-8,TRBJ2-1
CASSLGYLGLPLHF,TGTGCCAGCAGTTTAGGGTACTTGGGTCTCCCCCTCCACTTT,.,few,14,TRBV12-3/TRBV12-4,TRBJ1-6
CASSWSPNQPQHF,TGTGCCAGCAGCTGGTCCCCCAATCAGCCCCAGCATTTT,.,few,13,TRBV5-6,TRBJ1-5
CATSGNVSRGYTF,TGTGCCACCAGTGGTAATGTATCCCGTGGCTACACCTTC,.,few,13,TRBV24-1,TRBJ1-2
CSVSQLGNYGYTF,TGCAGCGTCTCACAGCTAGGCAACTATGGCTACACCTTC,.,.,13,TRBV29-1,TRBJ1-2
CSVAAGFYNEQFF,TGCAGCGTCGCAGCGGGGTTCTACAATGAGCAGTTCTTC,TRBD2,.,13,TRBV29-1,TRBJ2-1
CASSYRVGGQTDTQYF,TGTGCCAGCAGTTACCGAGTAGGGGGCCAAACAGATACGCAGTATTTT,TRBD1,few,16,TRBV6-5,TRBJ2-3
CSATGGGWTEAFF,TGCAGTGCTACGGGGGGGGGCTGGACTGAAGCTTTCTTT,.,.,13,TRBV20-1,TRBJ1-1
CASSMITSGTYEQYF,TGTGCCAGCAGCATGATTACGTCCGGGACCTACGAGCAGTACTTC,.,many,15,TRBV5-5,TRBJ2-7
CSVEDGGAPPLNQPQHF,TGCAGCGTTGAAGATGGCGGGGCCCCTCCACTCAATCAGCCCCAGCATTTT,.,few,17,TRBV29-1,TRBJ1-5
CAWTASPPGTQYF,TGTGCCTGGACTGCCAGTCCCCCTGGGACCCAGTACTTC,.,.,13,TRBV30,TRBJ2-5
CASSVGGLGVKNDEQFF,TGTGCCAGCAGCGTCGGGGGGTTAGGGGTTAAAAACGATGAGCAGTTCTTC,TRBD2,many,17,TRBV7-8,TRBJ2-1
CASSFGQGSNYGYTF,TGTGCCAGCAGTTTTGGACAGGGCTCAAACTATGGCTACACCTTC,TRBD1,few,15,TRBV12-3/TRBV12-4,TRBJ1-2
CASSGGQALFF,TGTGCCAGCAGTGGGGGACAAGCACTGTTTTTT,.,.,11,TRBV6-4,TRBJ1-4
CAISSTGQGSGYTF,TGTGCCATCAGTTCAACTGGACAGGGCTCTGGCTACACCTTC,TRBD1,many,14,TRBV10-3,TRBJ1-2
CASRITGGVNQPQHF,TGTGCCAGCAGGATTACAGGGGGAGTCAATCAGCCCCAGCATTTT,TRBD1,few,15,TRBV12-3/TRBV12-4,TRBJ1-5
CASRSQQENTEAFF,TGTGCCAGCAGGTCACAACAGGAGAACACTGAAGCTTTCTTT,.,.,14,TRBV7-2,TRBJ1-1
CASSMTSGAYEQYF,TGTGCCAGCAGCATGACTAGCGGAGCCTACGAGCAGTACTTC,TRBD2,many,14,TRBV7-9,TRBJ2-7